These 24 T cell receptor beta chains share one sample of origin, sequenced in a study of blood T cells in healthy people across ages. Next came a second PCR, run for 7 to 11 cycles, which used a sample-barcoded 5' primer along with a J-beta primer mix. Using its own MiXCR run on the 5' RACE reads, TCRdb lists one record per CDR3 protein. The top ten hold approximately 3.7% of the sample, which has fewer than 650,000 distinct CDR3 sequences, 25% to 35% seen once. These data were likewise used in another study, on T cells of mothers and their children.

Sequencing was done on a sample of blood. The source is a boy aged 2 to 10 in good health.

The chain combines TRBV29-1 with TRBJ2-5; tentatively, D is TRBD2 (5 bases). This CDR3 is built from 12 residues. Trimming stripped 3 bases from V and 5 bases from J, with 10 bases between. Germline CDR1 SQVTM, CDR2 ANQGSEA. CDR3 coding DNA: TGCAGCGTTGAGAAGGGCGGGGAGACCCAGTACTTC. Residues: CSVEKGGETQYF.

This clonotype has ten or more counts. The chain couples TRBV12-3 or TRBV12-4 to TRBJ2-2, with 9 bases matching TRBD2. The CDR3 has 16 amino acids. V shed 2 bases, J shed 6 bases, and the junction held 7 bases outside the gene matches. CDR3 DNA: TGTGCCAGCAGTTTAACTGCGGGAGGGCCTGCCGGGGAGCTGTTTTTT. Encoded protein: CASSLTAGGPAGELFF.

This clonotype has only a few counts. The chain carries TRBV9 and TRBJ2-1; 9 bases are shared with TRBD2. There are 18 residues in the CDR3. Germline loops: CDR1 SGDLS, CDR2 YYNGEE. With V trimmed by 3 bases and J by 7 bases, 17 bases remained unmatched. In DNA form, the CDR3 reads TGTGCCAGCAGCGACGATTTGTTAGCGGGAGTAAGTGAAAATGAGCAGTTCTTC. This codes for CASSDDLLAGVSENEQFF.

The chain employs TRBV5-1 and TRBJ1-1; D remains ambiguous. V lost 0 bases and J 11 bases, leaving 11 bases between the germline ends. The CDR3 contains 12 residues. Germline lookup yields CDR1 SGHRS and CDR2 YFSETQ. The CDR3: CASSLDRVAAFF. The CDR3 DNA follows: TGCGCCAGCAGCTTGGACCGAGTAGCGGCTTTCTTT.

This clonotype has at least ten counts. The genes are TRBV29-1 and TRBJ2-7; the D is unclear. V was cut by 1 base and J by 2 bases, with 6 bases left in between. CDR3 size: 12 residues. Looked up from germline, CDR1 is SQVTM and CDR2 is ANQGSEA. The CDR3 coding sequence is TGCAGCGTTGAAGGGCTTGCCTACGAGCAGTACTTC. It translates to CSVEGLAYEQYF.

This clonotype came up a few times. V is TRBV25-1 and J is TRBJ2-7, with D perhaps TRBD2 (6 bases). Germline assignment: CDR1 MGHDK and CDR2 SYGVNS. V was clipped by 6 bases and J by 5 bases, with 17 bases between them. The CDR3 sequence is 14 residues long. The DNA for the CDR3 is TGTGCCAGCAGGGCCGATGGGGGGAACCACGAGCAGTACTTC. Translation gives CASRADGGNHEQYF.

The CDR3 DNA sequence: TGTGCCACCTTCGATGGCTTGACGCAGTATTTT. This encodes CATFDGLTQYF. The rearrangement links TRBV3-1 to TRBJ2-3; no clear D gene. CDR1 LGHDT and CDR2 YNNKEL come from the germline V gene (reference sequence). This CDR3 is built from 11 residues. V dropped 10 bases and J dropped 9 bases, with 14 bases sitting between them.

This clonotype was counted ten times or more. This sequence joins TRBV12-3 or TRBV12-4 and TRBJ2-4, with 10 bases aligning to TRBD1. The trim removed 6 bases at V and 7 bases at J, leaving 3 bases unmatched. There are 13 residues in the CDR3. The CDR3, as DNA: TGTGCCAGCAGCCCGGGACAGGGGAACATTCAGTACTTC. Its translation is CASSPGQGNIQYF.

CDR3 in DNA: TGCAGTGCCCGTAGCGGGAGAGCTGACGGGGAGCTGTTTTTT. This encodes CSARSGRADGELFF. J is TRBJ2-2 and V is TRBV20-1, with 9 bases identical to TRBD2. The CDR3 covers 14 residues. Trimming removed 6 bases from V and 7 bases from J; junction bases left unmatched: 9. The V gene's germline CDR1 is DFQATT and CDR2 SNEGSKA (reference sequence).

This clonotype was counted a few times. V usage is TRBV10-3 and J usage is TRBJ1-4; 9 positions agree with TRBD1. V lost 10 bases, J lost 4 bases, and 4 bases stayed unmatched. The CDR3 has 13 amino acids. Germline loops: CDR1 ENHRY, CDR2 SYGVKD. CDR3 bases: TGTGCCACCACAGGGGGCATTAATGAAAAACTGTTTTTT. Protein product: CATTGGINEKLFF.

This chain joins TRBV5-1 and TRBJ1-4; D gene unclear. This CDR3 is built from 12 residues. CDR1 is SGHRS, CDR2 YFSETQ, per germline. V lost 4 bases and J 7 bases, leaving 8 bases between the germline ends. The CDR3 nucleotides are TGCGCCAGCAGCGCCGACGGTGAAAAACTGTTTTTT. This encodes CASSADGEKLFF.

This clonotype was counted only a few times. The chain employs TRBV13 and TRBJ2-3; the match to TRBD2 covers 9 bases. Germline trimming cut 4 bases from V and 4 bases from J; bases unmatched to any gene: 9. Germline CDR1 and CDR2: PRHDT and FYEKMQ (reference sequence). This CDR3 has 16 amino acids. The DNA for the CDR3 is TGTGCCAGCAGCTCTACGCGGGGGGGTATCGCAGATACGCAGTATTTT. Residues: CASSSTRGGIADTQYF.

The chain joins TRBV20-1 to TRBJ1-1, with D unresolved. The V and J ends lost 7 bases and 4 bases respectively, with 13 bases between them. Germline V gene data show CDR1 as DFQATT and CDR2 as SNEGSKA (reference sequence). CDR3 length: 12 residues. The CDR3 region is CSVDAGSTEAFF. The CDR3, as DNA: TGCAGTGTAGACGCGGGGAGCACTGAAGCTTTCTTT.

This clonotype was recorded a few times. The rearrangement joins TRBV7-3 to TRBJ1-1, with D maybe TRBD1 (6 bases). V gave up 0 bases and J gave up 1 base, with 24 bases separating them. CDR1 is SGHTA, CDR2 FQGTGA, per germline. There are 20 residues in the CDR3. The chain's CDR3 is CASSLTLVRGPLLGNTEAFF. The CDR3 DNA is TGTGCCAGCAGCTTAACGTTGGTCAGGGGACCGTTATTAGGGAACACTGAAGCTTTCTTT. The variable domain in full, completed from reference TRBV7-3 and TRBJ1-1, reads GAGVSQTPSNKVTEKGKYVELRCDPISGHTALYWYRQSLGQGPEFLIYFQGTGAADDSGLPNDRFFAVRPEGSVSTLKIQRTERGDSAVYLCASSLTLVRGPLLGNTEAFFGQGTRLTVV.

This clonotype was observed a handful of times. The chain employs TRBV20-1 and TRBJ2-1; no reliable D call. V lost 0 bases and J 7 bases, leaving 13 bases between the germline ends. Germline V gene data show CDR1 as DFQATT and CDR2 as SNEGSKA (reference sequence). The CDR3 sequence is 14 residues long. The CDR3 DNA reads as TGCAGTGCTAGAGATACGGTCAGCCTGAATGAGCAGTTCTTC. Its protein product is CSARDTVSLNEQFF.

The chain links TRBV9 to TRBJ1-5, with a weak D call TRBD1 (6 bases). The CDR3 totals 15 residues. Germline lookup yields CDR1 SGDLS and CDR2 YYNGEE. V gave up 0 bases and J gave up 2 bases, with 9 bases separating them. CDR3 region: CASSVDWGRNQPQHF. For the CDR3, the DNA is TGTGCCAGCAGCGTAGATTGGGGGCGCAATCAGCCCCAGCATTTT.

This clonotype was seen more than once but under ten times. The CDR3 here is CASSFSVTSIYNEQFF. The CDR3, as DNA: TGTGCCAGCAGCTTCTCCGTGACTAGCATATACAATGAGCAGTTCTTC. The V call is TRBV7-2, the J call TRBJ2-1; 7 nucleotides line up with TRBD2. This CDR3 comprises 16 residues. CDR1 and CDR2 from the germline V gene are SGHTA and FQGNSA. V trimming: 3 bases; J trimming: 4 bases; junction bases outside the gene matches: 9.

CDR3 DNA: TGTGCCAGCAGCTTAGCGCTTAGCGGGAGGTTTGATGAGCAGTTCTTC. Protein product: CASSLALSGRFDEQFF. The J gene is TRBJ2-1, the V gene TRBV7-6; 10 nucleotides line up with TRBD2. V was clipped by 0 bases and J by 8 bases; unmatched bases: 7. The CDR3 spans 16 residues. CDR1 SGHVS and CDR2 FNYEAQ come from the germline V gene. Full variable domain (outside the CDR3, taken from reference TRBV7-6 and TRBJ2-1): GAGVSQSPRYKVTKRGQDVALRCDPISGHVSLYWYRQALGQGPEFLTYFNYEAQQDKSGLPNDRFSAERPEGSISTLTIQRTEQRDSAMYRCASSLALSGRFDEQFFGPGTRLTVL.

The rearrangement links TRBV30 to TRBJ1-6; TRBD1 matches at 9 bases. After removal of 2 bases from V and 9 bases from J, the junction contained 8 bases not matched to a gene. Germline V gene data show CDR1 as GTSNPN and CDR2 as SVGIG (reference sequence). The CDR3 contains 15 residues. The CDR3 loop is CAWSFTQGAGSPLHF. The CDR3 region has the DNA TGTGCCTGGAGTTTTACACAGGGGGCAGGTTCACCCCTCCACTTT.

Concerning this clonotype itself: This may stem from a read error, because a much larger clone lies one nucleotide away. This chain connects TRBV20-1 to TRBJ2-7; perhaps TRBD2 as D (6 bases). Germline assignment: CDR1 DFQATT and CDR2 SNEGSKA (reference sequence). CDR3 length equals 15 residues. This CDR3 reads CSARPVASVSYEQHF. CDR3 nucleotides: TGCAGTGCTAGGCCCGTGGCTAGCGTATCCTACGAGCAGCACTTC.

The V call is TRBV7-9, the J call TRBJ2-3; possibly TRBD1 for D (6 bases). The ends were cut back, 7 bases at V and 5 bases at J, with 25 bases in the middle. Germline-derived CDR1 and CDR2 are SEHNR and FQNEAQ (reference sequence). This CDR3 spans 17 amino acids. The DNA for the CDR3 is TGTGCCAGCAACAGGCCCCCCAACCGGGACAAAGGAGATACGCAGTATTTT. Its translation: CASNRPPNRDKGDTQYF.

The table lists this clonotype with a few counts. The J gene is TRBJ1-4, the V gene TRBV12-3 or TRBV12-4; the D gene is possibly TRBD1 (6 bases). The CDR3 has 14 residues. The V end lost 5 bases, the J end lost 4 bases, and 11 bases lay between the germline ends. The DNA for the CDR3 is TGTGCCAGCAGTCAACAGGGTAGTAATGAAAAACTGTTTTTT. Translated, it gives CASSQQGSNEKLFF.

This chain uses TRBV20-1 with TRBJ2-1; TRBD2 matches at 9 bases. This CDR3 region has 12 residues. Unmatched junction bases numbered 2, after V lost 1 base and J lost 10 bases. Germline CDR1 and CDR2: DFQATT and SNEGSKA (reference sequence). The CDR3 is CSARGLAGEQFF. The CDR3 nucleotides read TGCAGTGCTAGAGGGCTAGCGGGAGAGCAGTTCTTC.

The V and J genes are TRBV11-2 and TRBJ2-2; TRBD2 matches 14 bases. The junction had 5 bases not matched to a gene; V was cut back by 1 base and J by 4 bases. CDR1 is SGHAT and CDR2 is FQNNGV in the germline V gene. The CDR3 has 18 residues. The CDR3 is CASSLVGTSGSRTGELFF. The CDR3 DNA reads TGTGCCAGCAGCTTAGTGGGGACTAGCGGGAGCCGCACCGGGGAGCTGTTTTTT. Based on the CDR3 plus reference TRBV11-2 and TRBJ2-2, the full variable domain is EAGVAQSPRYKIIEKRQSVAFWCNPISGHATLYWYQQILGQGPKLLIQFQNNGVVDDSQLPKDRFSAERLKGVDSTLKIQPAKLEDSAVYLCASSLVGTSGSRTGELFFGEGSRLTVL.